The 5 T cell receptor beta chains presented below share a single source sample, sequenced in a study of technical replicates of blood from several donors. Clones were sequenced by immunoSEQ multiplex PCR, and TCRdb holds only the in-frame ones, with some missing. The table records 60,000 to 90,000 clones, roughly 93% of them present only once. Material: T cells isolated from PBMCs. The receptor set was obtained from a human donor in good health.

The chain carries TRBV2 and TRBJ1-5; 8 bases fit TRBD1. Germline lookup yields CDR1 SNHLY and CDR2 FYNNEI. The J segment lost 6 bases and the V segment lost 7 bases, leaving 5 bases of the junction unmatched. This CDR3 region has 13 residues. The CDR3, as DNA: TGTGCCAGCAACGGACAGGGAGGTCAGCCCCAGCATTTT. Protein sequence: CASNGQGGQPQHF.

The rearrangement uses TRBV28 and TRBJ1-2, with 9 bases aligning to TRBD1. With 6 bases clipped from V and 2 bases from J, the junction kept 7 bases outside the gene matches. The CDR3 runs 15 residues. Germline assignment: CDR1 MDHEN and CDR2 SYDVKM. CDR3 residues: CASSLGQGTNYGYTF. The CDR3 DNA follows: TGTGCCAGCAGCTTGGGACAGGGCACCAACTATGGCTACACCTTC.

The gene calls are TRBV2 and TRBJ1-1; no definite D call. This CDR3 contains 14 residues. The ends were cut back, 1 base at V and 1 base at J, with 7 bases in the middle. The germline CDR1 and CDR2 sequences are SNHLY and FYNNEI. CDR3 region: CASSEGAGNTEAFF. CDR3 nucleotides: TGTGCCAGCAGTGAAGGGGCCGGGAACACTGAAGCTTTCTTT. Supplemented by reference TRBV2 and TRBJ1-1, the full variable domain reads EPEVTQTPSHQVTQMGQEVILRCVPISNHLYFYWYRQILGQKVEFLVSFYNNEISEKSEIFDDQFSVERPDGSNFTLKIRSTKLEDSAMYFCASSEGAGNTEAFFGQGTRLTVV.

This rearrangement joins TRBV2 to TRBJ2-7; D gene unclear. From germline, CDR1 is SNHLY and CDR2 FYNNEI. CDR3 length equals 13 residues. The V and J ends lost 8 bases and 5 bases respectively, with 16 bases between them. The CDR3 bases are TGTGCCAGCCACGAAGAGTATCCTAACGAGCAGTACTTC. This encodes CASHEEYPNEQYF.

This chain uses TRBV5-8 with TRBJ2-2; possible D gene TRBD1, 5 bases. Germline values: CDR1 SGHTS, CDR2 YDEGEE. V was clipped by 4 bases and J by 4 bases, with 14 bases between them. The CDR3 contains 15 residues. As DNA, the CDR3 is TGTGCCAGCAGCCGAGACTTAAGGGGCACCGGGGAGCTGTTTTTT. Its translation is CASSRDLRGTGELFF.